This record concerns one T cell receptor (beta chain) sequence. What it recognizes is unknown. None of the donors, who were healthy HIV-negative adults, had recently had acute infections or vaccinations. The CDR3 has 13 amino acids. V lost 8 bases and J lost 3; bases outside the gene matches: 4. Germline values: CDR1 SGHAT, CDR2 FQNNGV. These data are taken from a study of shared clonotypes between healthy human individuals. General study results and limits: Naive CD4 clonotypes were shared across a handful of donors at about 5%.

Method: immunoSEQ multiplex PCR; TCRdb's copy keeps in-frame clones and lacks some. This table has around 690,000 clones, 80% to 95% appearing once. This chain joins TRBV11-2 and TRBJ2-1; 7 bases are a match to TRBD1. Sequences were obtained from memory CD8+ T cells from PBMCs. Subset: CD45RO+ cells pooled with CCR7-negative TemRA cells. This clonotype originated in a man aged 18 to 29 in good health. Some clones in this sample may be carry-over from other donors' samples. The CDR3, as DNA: TGTGCCAGCCGGGGACAGAGCTACAATGAGCAGTTCTTC. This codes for CASRGQSYNEQFF.